This T cell receptor beta chain was recovered during a study of vaccination effects on CD4 cells after COVID-19 (dated by TCRdb to between 2020 and 2023). For the wider study: Participants received two doses of either the BNT162b2 or the mRNA-1273 mRNA SARS-CoV-2 vaccine. SARS-CoV-2 spike-specific CD4+ TCR repertoires from before and after mRNA vaccination were compared in COVID-19 convalescent patients and in infection-naive vaccine recipients. Altogether, roughly 10 COVID-19 convalescent patients and 4 SARS-CoV-2-naive healthy vaccine recipients made up the full study. The Oncomine TCR Beta short-read assay on an Illumina iSeq 100 was used to sequence cultures from other donors in the study.

Library preparation was by the immunoSEQ multiplex PCR assay. TCR beta CDR3 sequencing was performed on DNA from the cultured, isolated CD4+ T cells. The authors' pipeline ran thus. Non-productive TCR sequences were removed and reads were trimmed to the CDR3 region, keeping CDR3s of at least 7 amino acids. The MANAFEST web app was used to pick out antigen-specific clonotypes by comparing their expansion in peptide wells with that in reference cultures. For clones to be considered positive, expansion at FDR<0.05 versus reference and all other wells, an odds ratio above 5, and a frequency above 0.1% in two replicate wells were required. A clonotype was called cross-reactive if it was significantly expanded both in SARS-CoV-2 spike wells and in at least one common cold coronavirus spike condition. Using the stringdist R package, CDR3 similarity was measured by Levenshtein distance, and unrooted trees were constructed with ape in R 3.6.1. Imported from immuneACCESS, the table was reduced by TCRdb to in-frame sequences with V and J called. These copies leave out some clones; in studies compared against another copy, an unresolved V gene accounts for under half, and the cause of the remainder is not known. The V and J calls and the clone size are those of that table, but D and trimming were determined from the DNA. In this sample the table shows about 21,000 clones, around 72% of which occur a single time. The leading ten clones occupy 26% of the sample.

In the ViraFEST assay, PBMC were stimulated with viral peptide pools, and TCR sequencing was then used to find antigen-specific CD4+ T cell clonotypes based on their expansion. After around 11 days of culture, CD4+ T cells were isolated with the EasySep CD4+ T cell isolation kit. Negative nucleocapsid antibody results before and after vaccination confirmed that the healthy vaccine recipients had no prior SARS-CoV-2 infection. Around 2.1 million PBMC per well were cultured with approximately 10 ug/ml peptides in IMDM containing about 5% human AB serum, 8.5 to 10 IU/ml IL-2 and gentamicin. On days 3 and 7, half of the culture medium was replaced with fresh IL-2-containing medium. Unless otherwise noted, each peptide stimulation condition was cultured in triplicate wells. Using Ficoll-Paque Plus gradient centrifugation, PBMC were separated from whole blood and then either used fresh or cryopreserved at -140C. The overlapping peptide pools covered the spike proteins of SARS-CoV-2 as well as those of the common cold coronaviruses HCoV-NL63, HCoV-OC43 and HCoV-229E. Genomic DNA was extracted from cultured CD4+ T cells with the QIAamp micro DNA kit.

What the study reported, not specific to this receptor: Among healthy vaccine recipients, nearly all vaccine-induced clones were SARS-CoV-2 mono-reactive, and only 1 of 255 was cross-reactive with common cold coronaviruses. Only a small number of convalescent patients were included, and no early post-infection timepoints were available, which limited the study. Both infection-induced and vaccine-induced clones contracted markedly at late post-vaccination timepoints, which is consistent with waning T cell responses.

This clone was recorded a few times. The antigen this receptor binds is unknown. Per-nucleotide qualities are absent, and no much larger clonotype sits a single base away. For CDR1 and CDR2, the germline V gene lists ENHRY and SYGVKD. The CDR3 measures 14 amino acids from cysteine to phenylalanine. Solely the CDR3 DNA is kept, with 42 bases framed from the first base. After removal of 5 bases from V and 1 base from J, the junction retains 3 bases not matched to a gene. The clonotype was recovered from a human donor who received a COVID-19 vaccine. The receptor chain draws on TRBV10-3 and TRBJ1-1; 8 of the junction bases match TRBD1. Sequencing was performed on CD4+ T cells from PBMCs cultured with HCoV-NL63 spike peptides, taken before COVID-19 vaccination. The label giving this sample's cell subset or site can be read as: HCoV-NL63 spike overlapping peptide pool stimulation. The nucleotide sequence is given as TGTGCCATCAGTATCGACAGGGGGAACACTGAAGCTTTCTTT. The resulting protein is CAISIDRGNTEAFF.